The next 14 T cell receptor beta chains were all read from a single sample in a study of T cells in Graves' hyperthyroidism and ophthalmopathy. RNA transcripts served as the template for amplifying TCR beta CDR3 regions. The TCR CDR3 first-round RT-PCR relied on the HTBI primer set. TCRdb recomputed calls from the multiplex PCR reads with MiXCR, one row per CDR3 protein. The data hold over 45,000 distinct CDR3 sequences, with 49% observed a single time. Material for sequencing was blood. The origin of the receptors is a woman younger than 45 with Graves' ophthalmopathy.

J is TRBJ2-1 and V is TRBV5-4; D not certain. Germline V gene sequence: CDR1 SGHNT, CDR2 YYREEE (reference sequence). Trimming left V 2 bases short and J 4 bases short, with 19 bases between. The CDR3 spans 17 residues. CDR3 DNA: TGTGCCAGCAGCTTAAGGACGGGCTACCTTTATTACAATGAGCAGTTCTTC. This encodes CASSLRTGYLYYNEQFF.

This clonotype was counted at least ten times. The CDR3 DNA reads as TGTGCCAGCAGCACAAAAGAGAGAACTGAAGCTTTCTTT. This gives the protein CASSTKERTEAFF. V gene TRBV7-2 combines with J gene TRBJ1-1; D is ambiguous. CDR3 length: 13 residues. Germline CDR1 is SGHTA and CDR2 is FQGNSA. V lost 5 bases to trimming and J lost 5 bases, with 12 bases between them.

Relative to its sample, this clonotype is medium-sized. V is TRBV29-1 and J is TRBJ2-7; D is tentatively TRBD1 or TRBD2 (5 bases each). Germline CDR1 reads SQVTM; CDR2 reads ANQGSEA. With 4 bases removed from V and 0 bases from J, the gap between germline ends came to 10 bases. The CDR3 is made up of 13 amino acids. The CDR3 is CSVVAGSSYEQYF. CDR3 DNA: TGCAGCGTTGTGGCAGGGAGCTCCTACGAGCAGTACTTC.

This clonotype was picked up many times. The V and J genes are TRBV28 and TRBJ2-2, with D unresolved. The germline V gene has CDR1 MDHEN and CDR2 SYDVKM. Between the trimmed V and J ends, which lost 10 bases and 1 base, there was a span of 13 bases. The CDR3 is 14 residues long. CDR3 in DNA: TGTGCCACCAAACGCGACGGGAACACCGGGGAGCTGTTTTTT. It encodes CATKRDGNTGELFF.

Worth noting for this clonotype: A much more abundant neighbour one base away suggests this may be a read error. The chain uses TRBV6-6 and TRBJ2-4; D is undetermined. Germline CDR1 reads MNHNY; CDR2 reads SVGAGI (reference sequence). This CDR3 region has 12 residues. The CDR3 DNA reads as TGTGCCAGCAGTTACGGCAAAAACATGCAGTACTTC. Translation gives CASSYGKNMQYF.

The chain uses TRBV4-1 and TRBJ1-4; possibly TRBD1 for D (6 bases). V lost 4 bases and J lost 4, with 13 bases in between. CDR1 is MGHRA and CDR2 is YSYEKL in the germline V gene. The CDR3 extends over 15 amino acids. CDR3 region: CASSPEQGYNEKLFF. The CDR3 region has the DNA TGCGCCAGCAGCCCAGAACAGGGATATAATGAAAAACTGTTTTTT.

The gene calls are TRBV25-1 and TRBJ2-7; 7 nucleotides match TRBD1. V trimming: 4 bases; J trimming: 6 bases; junction bases outside the gene matches: 9. CDR3 length: 14 residues. The germline CDR1 and CDR2 sequences are MGHDK and SYGVNS. In nucleotides, the CDR3 is TGTGCCAGCAGTGCCCTGAGGGGGCGCGGCGAGCAGTACTTC. Protein product: CASSALRGRGEQYF.

V gene TRBV10-2 combines with J gene TRBJ1-6; TRBD1 aligns across 7 bases. CDR3 length: 15 residues. The germline V gene has CDR1 WSHSY and CDR2 SAAADI. Trimming removed 5 bases from V and 10 bases from J; junction bases left unmatched: 11. In DNA form, the CDR3 reads TGCGCCAGCAGTAAGTTCGACAGGGTCGAGTCACCCCTCCACTTT. This sequence encodes CASSKFDRVESPLHF.

Ten or more counts support this clonotype. CDR3 residues: CSADRDRVEQYF. DNA for the CDR3: TGCAGTGCTGACCGGGACAGGGTCGAGCAGTACTTC. V is TRBV20-1 and J is TRBJ2-7; 9 bases are shared with TRBD1. CDR1 is DFQATT and CDR2 is SNEGSKA in the germline V gene (reference sequence). This CDR3 region has 12 residues. Trimming cost V 5 bases and J 6 bases; bases outside gene matches: 5.

The chain is built from TRBV5-8 and TRBJ2-1, with TRBD2 matching over 13 bases. J was trimmed by 3 bases and V by 4 bases; bases with no gene match: 7. Germline V gene data show CDR1 as SGHTS and CDR2 as YDEGEE. The CDR3 runs to 17 residues. CDR3 sequence (DNA): TGTGCCAGCAGCGAGGGGACTAGCGGGAATGGCTACAATGAGCAGTTCTTC. This translates into CASSEGTSGNGYNEQFF.

In the case of this clonotype: Sequence at one end of the junction differs from germline and may be a read error. This chain uses TRBV12-3 or TRBV12-4 with TRBJ2-7; the match to TRBD1 covers 7 bases. The CDR3 extends over 14 amino acids. The CDR3 protein is CASSLDRSGGEQYF. For the CDR3, the DNA is TGTGCCAGCAGCTTAGATCGGTCAGGGGGCGAGCAGTACTTC.

The CDR3 sequence: CASIIQERAGTYEHF. The CDR3 nucleotides read TGTGCCAGCATTATACAAGAAAGGGCGGGAACCTACGAGCATTTT. The chain is built from TRBV11-3 and TRBJ1-5; D gene unclear. CDR3 length: 15 residues. Trimming took off 7 bases at V and 14 bases at J, with 27 bases between the two ends. Per the germline V gene, CDR1 is SGHNT and CDR2 is YENEEA.

This clonotype has at least ten counts. A much larger clone lies one base from this, so it may be a read error. The rearrangement joins TRBV10-3 to TRBJ2-1; D gene ambiguous. The CDR3 spans 13 residues. Germline lookup yields CDR1 ENHRY and CDR2 SYGVKD. CDR3 sequence (DNA): TGTGCCATCAGTGACCCTAGGTACAATGGGCAGTTCTTC. Translation: CAISDPRYNGQFF.

V is TRBV20-1 and J is TRBJ2-7; no definite D call. The germline CDR1 and CDR2 sequences are DFQATT and SNEGSKA (reference sequence). The CDR3 is 13 amino acids. V gave up 2 bases and J gave up 0 bases, with 8 bases separating them. The CDR3 protein is CSARSGTSYEQYF. The CDR3 nucleotides read TGCAGTGCTAGATCAGGAACCTCCTACGAGCAGTACTTC.